There are a few counts of the clone carrying this T cell receptor beta chain. Its antigen is unidentified. The sample belongs to a study of blood T cells in healthy people across ages. General study findings and limits: TCR beta diversity correlated strongly with naive T cell percentage.

It was with a sample-barcoded 5' primer and a J-beta primer mix that a second PCR of roughly 6 to 12 cycles was run. TCRdb reprocessed the 5' RACE reads via MiXCR and lists one record per CDR3 protein. The table records around 1,700,000 distinct CDR3 sequences, approximately 30% of them present only once. The source material was blood. The source of this sequence is a woman aged 25 to 39 in good health.

The CDR3 DNA is TGTGCCAGCAGCTCCTCGACTAGCGCCGAGCAGTACTTC. Translation gives CASSSSTSAEQYF. The chain joins TRBV27 to TRBJ2-7; TRBD2 matches at 8 bases. V shed 6 bases, J shed 6 bases, and the junction held 7 bases outside the gene matches. The V gene's germline CDR1 is MNHEY and CDR2 SMNVEV (reference sequence). This CDR3 spans 13 amino acids.